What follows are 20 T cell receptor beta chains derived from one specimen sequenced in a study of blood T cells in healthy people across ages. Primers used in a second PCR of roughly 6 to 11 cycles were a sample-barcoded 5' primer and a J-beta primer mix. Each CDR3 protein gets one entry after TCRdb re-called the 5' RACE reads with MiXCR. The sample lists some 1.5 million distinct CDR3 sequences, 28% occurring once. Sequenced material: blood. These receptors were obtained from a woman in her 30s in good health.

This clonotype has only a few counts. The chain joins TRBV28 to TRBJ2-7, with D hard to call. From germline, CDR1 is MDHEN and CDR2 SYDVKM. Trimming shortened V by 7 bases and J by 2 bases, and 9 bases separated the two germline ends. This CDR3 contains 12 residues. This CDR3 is CASNLGAYEQYF. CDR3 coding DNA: TGTGCCAGCAATCTTGGGGCCTACGAGCAGTACTTC.

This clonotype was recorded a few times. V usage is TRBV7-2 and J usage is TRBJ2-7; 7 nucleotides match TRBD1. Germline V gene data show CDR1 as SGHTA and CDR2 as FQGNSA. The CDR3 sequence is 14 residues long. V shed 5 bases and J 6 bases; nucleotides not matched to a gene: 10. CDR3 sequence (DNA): TGTGCCAGCAGCAGACAGGGCAACTTGGGCGAGCAGTACTTC. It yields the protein CASSRQGNLGEQYF.

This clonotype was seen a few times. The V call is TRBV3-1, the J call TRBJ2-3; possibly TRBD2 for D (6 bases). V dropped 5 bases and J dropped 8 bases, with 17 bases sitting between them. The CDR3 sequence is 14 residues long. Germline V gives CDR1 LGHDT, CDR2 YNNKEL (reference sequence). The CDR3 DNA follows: TGTGCCAGCAGCTTAGATGGCGGGGAAACTACGCAGTATTTT. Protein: CASSLDGGETTQYF.

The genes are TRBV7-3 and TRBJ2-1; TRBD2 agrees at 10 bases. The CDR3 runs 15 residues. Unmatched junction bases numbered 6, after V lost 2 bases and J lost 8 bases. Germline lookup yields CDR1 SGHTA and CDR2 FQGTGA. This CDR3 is CASSLATSGADEQFF. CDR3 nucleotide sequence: TGTGCCAGCAGCTTAGCCACTAGCGGGGCGGATGAGCAGTTCTTC.

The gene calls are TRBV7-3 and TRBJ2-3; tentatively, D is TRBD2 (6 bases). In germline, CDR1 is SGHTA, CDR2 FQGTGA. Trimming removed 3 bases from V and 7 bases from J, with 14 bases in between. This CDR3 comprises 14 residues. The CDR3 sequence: CASSFLGRGNTQYF. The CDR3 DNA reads TGTGCCAGCAGCTTTTTAGGTCGGGGGAATACGCAGTATTTT.

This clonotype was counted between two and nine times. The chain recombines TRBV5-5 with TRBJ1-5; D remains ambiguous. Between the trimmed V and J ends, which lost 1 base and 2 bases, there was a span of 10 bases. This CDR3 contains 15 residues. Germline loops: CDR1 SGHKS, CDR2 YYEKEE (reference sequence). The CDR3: CASSLFGVGNQPQHF. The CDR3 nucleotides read TGTGCCAGCAGCTTGTTTGGGGTAGGCAATCAGCCCCAGCATTTT.

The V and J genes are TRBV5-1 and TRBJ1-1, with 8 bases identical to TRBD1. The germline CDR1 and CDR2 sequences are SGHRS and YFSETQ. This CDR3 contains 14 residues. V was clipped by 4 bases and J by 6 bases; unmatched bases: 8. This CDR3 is CASSPGQGRAEAFF. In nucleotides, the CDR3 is TGCGCCAGCAGCCCTGGACAGGGAAGAGCTGAAGCTTTCTTT.

This chain's CDR3 is CASSRGQGINEQFF. The CDR3 DNA reads TGCGCCAGCAGCAGAGGACAGGGTATCAATGAGCAGTTCTTC. This chain connects TRBV5-1 to TRBJ2-1; 8 bases are shared with TRBD1. Unmatched junction bases numbered 6, after V lost 4 bases and J lost 6 bases. CDR1 SGHRS and CDR2 YFSETQ come from the germline V gene. The CDR3 is 14 amino acids.

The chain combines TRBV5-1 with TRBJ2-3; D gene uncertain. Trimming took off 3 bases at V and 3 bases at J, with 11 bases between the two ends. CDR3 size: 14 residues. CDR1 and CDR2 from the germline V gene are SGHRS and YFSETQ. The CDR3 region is CASSSLPWTDTQYF. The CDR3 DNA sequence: TGCGCCAGCAGCTCCTTGCCCTGGACAGATACGCAGTATTTT.

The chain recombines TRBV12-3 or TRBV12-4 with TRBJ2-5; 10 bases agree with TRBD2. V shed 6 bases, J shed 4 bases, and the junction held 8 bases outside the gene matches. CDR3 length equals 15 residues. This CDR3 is CASRSSGGPGETQYF. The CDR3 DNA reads TGTGCCAGCAGGTCTAGCGGGGGTCCGGGAGAGACCCAGTACTTC.

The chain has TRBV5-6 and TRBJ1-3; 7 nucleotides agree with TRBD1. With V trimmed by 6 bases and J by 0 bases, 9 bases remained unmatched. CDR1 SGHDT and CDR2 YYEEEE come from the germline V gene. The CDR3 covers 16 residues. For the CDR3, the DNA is TGTGCCAGCACCCTCCTGACAGGGAACTCTGGAAACACCATATATTTT. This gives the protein CASTLLTGNSGNTIYF. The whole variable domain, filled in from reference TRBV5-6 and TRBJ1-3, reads DAGVTQSPTHLIKTRGQQVTLRCSPKSGHDTVSWYQQALGQGPQFIFQYYEEEERQRGNFPDRFSGHQFPNYSSELNVNALLLGDSALYLCASTLLTGNSGNTIYFGEGSWLTVV.

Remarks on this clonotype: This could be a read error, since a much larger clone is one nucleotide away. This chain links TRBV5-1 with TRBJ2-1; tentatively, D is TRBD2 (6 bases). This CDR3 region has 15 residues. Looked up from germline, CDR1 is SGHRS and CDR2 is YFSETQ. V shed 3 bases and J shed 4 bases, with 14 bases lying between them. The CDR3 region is CASSSAGGVYNEQFF. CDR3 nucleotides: TGCGCCAGCAGCTCGGCGGGCGGGGTGTACAATGAGCAGTTCTTC.

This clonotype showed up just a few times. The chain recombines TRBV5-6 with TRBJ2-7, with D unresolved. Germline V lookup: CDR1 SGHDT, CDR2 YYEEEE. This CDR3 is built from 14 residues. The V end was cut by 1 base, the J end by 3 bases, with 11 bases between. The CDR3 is CASSLKDLIYEQYF. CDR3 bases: TGTGCCAGCAGCTTGAAGGACCTTATCTACGAGCAGTACTTC.

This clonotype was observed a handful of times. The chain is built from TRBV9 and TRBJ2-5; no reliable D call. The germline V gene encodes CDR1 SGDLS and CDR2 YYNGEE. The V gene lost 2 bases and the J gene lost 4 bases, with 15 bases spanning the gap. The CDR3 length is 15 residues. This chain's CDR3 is CASSVRGLRAETQYF. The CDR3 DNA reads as TGTGCCAGCAGCGTCCGCGGCCTGAGAGCAGAGACCCAGTACTTC.

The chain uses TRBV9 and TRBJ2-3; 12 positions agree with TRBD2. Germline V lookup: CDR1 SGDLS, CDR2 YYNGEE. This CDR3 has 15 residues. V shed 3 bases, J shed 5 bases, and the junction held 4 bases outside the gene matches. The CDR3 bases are TGTGCCAGCAGCGCTAGCGGGGGGGCTATAGATACGCAGTATTTT. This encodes CASSASGGAIDTQYF.

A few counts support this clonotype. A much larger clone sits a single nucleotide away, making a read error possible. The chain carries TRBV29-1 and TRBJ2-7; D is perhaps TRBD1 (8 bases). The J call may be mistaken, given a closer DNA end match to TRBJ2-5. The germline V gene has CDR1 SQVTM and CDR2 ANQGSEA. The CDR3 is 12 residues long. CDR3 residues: CSGEGQVKTQYF. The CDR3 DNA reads TGCAGCGGGGAGGGACAGGTGAAGACCCAGTACTTC.

CDR3 protein: CASSQEIGGSTDTQYF. The DNA for the CDR3 is TGTGCCAGCAGCCAAGAAATAGGGGGGAGCACAGATACGCAGTATTTT. The rearrangement joins TRBV3-1 to TRBJ2-3, with D tentatively TRBD1 or TRBD2 (6 bases each). Germline CDR1 and CDR2: LGHDT and YNNKEL (reference sequence). With 0 bases removed from V and 0 bases from J, the gap between germline ends came to 10 bases. The length of the CDR3 is 16 residues.

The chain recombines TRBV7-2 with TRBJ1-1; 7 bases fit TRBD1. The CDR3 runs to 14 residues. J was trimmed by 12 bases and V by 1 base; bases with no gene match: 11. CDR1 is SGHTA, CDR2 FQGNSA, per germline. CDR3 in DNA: TGTGCCAGCAGCTTAGAAAGAGACAGGGATTTAACTTTCTTT. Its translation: CASSLERDRDLTFF.

The CDR3 DNA sequence: TGCGCCAGCAGCCAAACAACAGGTACCACAGATACGCAGTATTTT. Amino acids: CASSQTTGTTDTQYF. This sequence joins TRBV5-1 and TRBJ2-3; perhaps TRBD1 as D (5 bases). The CDR3 spans 15 residues. V was trimmed by 4 bases and J by 2 bases, leaving 14 bases between them. CDR1 SGHRS and CDR2 YFSETQ come from the germline V gene.

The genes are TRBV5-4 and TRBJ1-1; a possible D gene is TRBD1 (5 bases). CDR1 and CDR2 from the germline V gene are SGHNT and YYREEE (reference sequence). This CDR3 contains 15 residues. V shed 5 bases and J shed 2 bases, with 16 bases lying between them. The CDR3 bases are TGTGCCAGCAGTCCTCAGACAGAGAGAAACACTGAAGCTTTCTTT. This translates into CASSPQTERNTEAFF.